A selection of T cell receptor beta chains follows, all from one sample in a study of cytomegalovirus exposure and HLA in healthy donors. Only in-frame clones appear in the TCRdb table, and some are missing; sequencing was by immunoSEQ multiplex PCR. The sample has under 100,000 clones; 84% are singletons. Sequencing used PBMCs. Receptors originate from a woman between 18 and 29 years old in good health and CMV-seropositive. Each CDR3 is given with its conserved first and last residue. A D gene is named only where the DNA matches it firmly. The size entry is marked missing in some rows and otherwise reads once, few, many or a size class.

TRBV9	TRBD2	TRBJ2-2	-	17	CASSVALAGDHTGELFF	TGTGCCAGCAGCGTAGCCCTAGCGGGGGACCACACCGGGGAGCTGTTTTTT
TRBV4-2	-	TRBJ2-2	-	15	CASSLGMADTGELFF	TGTGCCAGCAGCCTCGGTATGGCGGACACCGGGGAGCTGTTTTTT
TRBV30	TRBD1	TRBJ2-3	-	18	CAWSGRDRGRGMGDTQYF	TGTGCCTGGAGTGGGCGGGACAGGGGGCGCGGGATGGGAGATACGCAGTATTTT
TRBV30	-	TRBJ1-3	-	18	CAWSSVRVSRGVGNTIYF	TGTGCCTGGAGTTCCGTCCGAGTATCACGGGGGGTAGGAAACACCATATATTTT
TRBV19	-	TRBJ1-1	-	14	CASSPILGGVSAFF	TGTGCCAGTAGTCCAATCCTCGGGGGGGTTTCAGCTTTCTTT
TRBV6-1	-	TRBJ1-1	-	13	CASTFGQSAEAFF	TGTGCCAGCACCTTCGGACAGTCCGCTGAAGCTTTCTTT
TRBV12-5	-	TRBJ1-4	-	12	CASGLLGGKLFF	TGTGCTAGTGGTTTGTTAGGCGGAAAACTGTTTTTT
TRBV28	TRBD1	TRBJ1-5	many	16	CASIFVPGQPNQPQHF	TGTGCCAGCATTTTCGTCCCGGGACAGCCGAATCAGCCCCAGCATTTT
TRBV5-6	-	TRBJ1-4	-	15	CASSPLRSTNEKLFF	TGTGCCAGCAGCCCTTTGAGATCAACTAATGAAAAACTGTTTTTT
TRBV27	-	TRBJ2-5	-	15	CASRPDRSWKETQYF	TGTGCCAGCAGGCCAGACAGGTCTTGGAAAGAGACCCAGTACTTC
TRBV6-1	TRBD1	TRBJ2-7	-	13	CASSGQGGNEQYF	TGTGCCAGCAGTGGACAGGGGGGAAACGAGCAGTACTTC
TRBV6-6	-	TRBJ2-5	-	15	CASSYSGGGVETQYF	TGTGCCAGCAGTTACTCCGGGGGTGGAGTGGAGACCCAGTACTTC
TRBV28	-	TRBJ1-5	-	16	CASSSPLGRGGQPQHF	TGTGCCAGCAGTTCCCCTCTAGGGAGGGGAGGACAGCCCCAGCATTTT